This entry describes one TCR beta chain. No antigen is known for it. The data were taken from a study of T cells after posttransplantation cyclophosphamide. Treatment was busulfan-fludarabine conditioning, a marrow graft, and cyclophosphamide on days +3 and +4. J lost 5 bases, V lost 5 bases, and 14 bases had no gene match. The germline CDR1 and CDR2 sequences are LNHDA and SQIVND (reference sequence). CDR3 length: 18 amino acids. Sequenced by immunoSEQ multiplex PCR; TCRdb stores in-frame clones only, minus some. The table shows roughly 11,000 clones, with 75% to 95% occurring only once. Whole-study findings and limits: After PTCy, TRB diversity resembled that of CNI/methotrexate controls. Blood and skin or GI T cell repertoires showed limited TRB overlap. Later blood repertoires were often dominated by clones from the donor CD8+ memory compartment.

This TCR came from a female patient between 30 and 39 years old who received an allogeneic stem cell transplant from an unrelated donor, was CMV-positive, and had no GVHD. The graft donor may be the source of some T cells. This material consisted of PBMCs, taken after allogeneic stem cell transplant with posttransplant cyclophosphamide. The chain is built from TRBV19 and TRBJ2-1, with 11 positions matching TRBD2. The CDR3 here is CASSSPKVKTSGNNEQFF. CDR3 coding DNA: TGTGCCAGTAGTTCTCCGAAGGTTAAGACTAGCGGGAACAATGAGCAGTTCTTC.